Each of the 14 T cell receptor beta chains below was sequenced from the same sample in a study of long-term antiretroviral therapy in people with HIV. Run at survey level, the immunoSEQ assay was version v3.0. Measured with immunoSEQ multiplex PCR; TCRdb has only the in-frame clones, and not every one. The sample has approximately 32,000 clones; 65% to 90% are singletons. Material: unsorted PBMCs, obtained 0.3 years after starting antiretroviral therapy. The receptors derive from a man younger than 35 with HIV.

The V call is TRBV6-1, the J call TRBJ2-7; tentative D call: TRBD1 (5 bases). Germline lookup yields CDR1 MNHNS and CDR2 SASEGT. The CDR3 length is 15 residues. V was clipped by 2 bases and J by 3 bases, with 14 bases between them. The CDR3 region is CASSELGQRNYEQYF. For the CDR3, the DNA is TGTGCCAGCAGTGAATTGGGGCAGAGAAACTACGAGCAGTACTTC.

The chain uses TRBV19 and TRBJ2-7; perhaps D is TRBD1 or TRBD2 (5 bases each). The CDR3 loop spans 14 amino acids. The V end was cut by 3 bases, the J end by 2 bases, with 11 bases between. Looked up from germline, CDR1 is LNHDA and CDR2 is SQIVND (reference sequence). CDR3 DNA sequence: TGTGCCAGTAGTATTGGGGACGGAACCTACGAGCAGTACTTC. It is translated as CASSIGDGTYEQYF.

This clone has a single count. The chain employs TRBV2 and TRBJ2-5, with D hard to call. Germline V gene lookup returns CDR1 SNHLY and CDR2 FYNNEI. The CDR3 is made up of 14 amino acids. V was clipped by 6 bases and J by 5 bases, with 16 bases between them. The CDR3 protein is CASRSPQGQETQYF. CDR3 nucleotide sequence: TGTGCCAGCAGGTCCCCTCAAGGTCAGGAGACCCAGTACTTC.

J is TRBJ2-3 and V is TRBV5-4; D gene unclear. Trimming took off 0 bases at V and 1 base at J, with 6 bases between the two ends. Germline V gives CDR1 SGHNT, CDR2 YYREEE (reference sequence). The CDR3 has 14 amino acids. The CDR3 DNA reads as TGTGCCAGCAGCTTGGCTGGGGGCACAGATACGCAGTATTTT. Amino acid sequence: CASSLAGGTDTQYF.

This clone occurred once. The rearrangement uses TRBV7-3 and TRBJ1-6; D is undetermined. The length of the CDR3 is 15 residues. Germline V lookup: CDR1 SGHTA, CDR2 FQGTGA. With 5 bases removed from V and 12 bases from J, the gap between germline ends came to 20 bases. The CDR3 sequence: CASSPTFATGKPLHF. DNA for the CDR3: TGTGCCAGCAGCCCGACGTTTGCCACCGGCAAACCCCTCCACTTT.

The chain is built from TRBV7-9 and TRBJ1-5; D may be TRBD1 (5 bases). The V and J ends lost 4 bases and 0 bases respectively, with 7 bases between them. CDR1 is SEHNR and CDR2 is FQNEAQ in the germline V gene (reference sequence). This CDR3 spans 14 amino acids. DNA for the CDR3: TGTGCCAGCAGCTCAGGGTATAGCAATCAGCCCCAGCATTTT. Its translation is CASSSGYSNQPQHF.

The CDR3 bases are TGTGCCAGCAGCCAATTTAGGGCCATATATTTT. Amino acid sequence: CASSQFRAIYF. This rearrangement joins TRBV14 to TRBJ1-3; no clear D gene. This CDR3 comprises 11 residues. Trimming pared 2 bases from V and 11 bases from J, leaving 7 bases between. Germline values: CDR1 SGHDN, CDR2 FVKESK.

The gene calls are TRBV5-6 and TRBJ2-7; no firm D call. The CDR3 is 14 amino acids. V lost 2 bases, J lost 5 bases, and 14 bases lay in between. Germline loops: CDR1 SGHDT, CDR2 YYEEEE. Here the CDR3 DNA reads TGTGCCAGCAGCTTTGTGGCGTCCCGAAACGAGCAGTACTTC. Protein product: CASSFVASRNEQYF.

The chain couples TRBV12-5 to TRBJ2-1, with TRBD2 matching over 9 bases. There are 14 residues in the CDR3. V trimming: 1 base; J trimming: 8 bases; junction bases outside the gene matches: 3. Germline CDR1 and CDR2: LGHNT and FRNRAP. The CDR3 reads CASGLGGRGHEQFF. The CDR3 DNA sequence: TGTGCTAGTGGTTTGGGCGGGAGGGGACATGAGCAGTTCTTC.

This clone is deemed medium-sized. Other DNA sequences in this specimen translate into the identical CDR3. The chain joins TRBV30 to TRBJ1-1; D perhaps matches TRBD1 (5 bases). Germline-derived CDR1 and CDR2 are GTSNPN and SVGIG (reference sequence). The CDR3 length is 12 residues. V was pared by 5 bases and J by 4 bases, with 11 bases between. CDR3 sequence (DNA): TGTGCCTGGGGGGCCGGGTTCACTGAAGCTTTCTTT. Its translation: CAWGAGFTEAFF.

The chain joins TRBV5-6 to TRBJ1-1; 7 nucleotides align to TRBD1. The CDR3 runs to 13 residues. The J segment lost 4 bases and the V segment lost 5 bases, leaving 5 bases of the junction unmatched. Germline V gene data show CDR1 as SGHDT and CDR2 as YYEEEE. The CDR3 protein is CASRNRGGTEAFF. In nucleotides, the CDR3 is TGTGCCAGCAGGAACAGGGGAGGCACTGAAGCTTTCTTT.

The chain recombines TRBV11-2 with TRBJ2-3; 12 nucleotides align to TRBD1. Germline V gene sequence: CDR1 SGHAT, CDR2 FQNNGV. The CDR3 contains 19 residues. V was pared by 5 bases and J by 0 bases, with 12 bases of the junction left unmatched. In DNA, the CDR3 is TGTGCCAGCAGCGGGCGGGACAGGGGGCTTCCCACTAGCACAGATACGCAGTATTTT. This codes for CASSGRDRGLPTSTDTQYF.

The chain's CDR3 is CASTARAEETQYF. The CDR3 DNA reads as TGTGCCAGCACCGCAAGGGCGGAAGAGACCCAGTACTTC. The chain recombines TRBV11-1 with TRBJ2-5; D uncertain. The CDR3 contains 13 residues. The germline CDR1 and CDR2 sequences are SGHAT and FQDESV (reference sequence). V lost 7 bases and J lost 3, with 12 bases in between.

The V and J genes are TRBV5-1 and TRBJ2-2; D gene uncertain. The CDR3 length is 14 residues. Germline-derived CDR1 and CDR2 are SGHRS and YFSETQ. Trimming shortened V by 6 bases and J by 0 bases, and 9 bases separated the two germline ends. The CDR3 region is CASTYSSNTGELFF. The CDR3, as DNA: TGCGCCAGCACTTACAGTTCGAACACCGGGGAGCTGTTTTTT.